The clone carrying this TCR beta chain was seen a few times. In germline, CDR1 is MNHEY, CDR2 SVGAGI. The ends were cut back, 6 bases at V and 9 bases at J, with 21 bases in the middle. The CDR3 is 16 residues long. In TCRdb, the 5' RACE reads were re-called with MiXCR into one record per CDR3 protein. The data contain about 49,000 distinct CDR3 sequences, approximately 12% of them seen just once; the ten biggest clones take up less than 9.5%. This entry comes from a study of early T cells in non-severe SARS-CoV-2 infection. The rearrangement uses TRBV6-5 and TRBJ1-6, with D perhaps matching TRBD1 (6 bases). This clonotype was sampled from an adult who was a healthcare worker with PCR-confirmed SARS-CoV-2 infection or an uninfected control (not recorded which). The source material was whole blood. The CDR3 DNA reads as TGTGCCAGCAGCTACCTAACAGGGTCTAGGGGTTCACCCCTCCACTTT. It yields the protein CASSYLTGSRGSPLHF.